This T cell receptor (beta chain) came from a study of blood T cell repertoires in COVID-19. Study overall: The analysed material was cDNA or gDNA that came from T cells, B-cell-depleted T cells, or PBMCs.

In the source study's methods: Estimated nucleated cell counts came from reference gene primer amplification. TCRdb keeps only in-frame clones here, not all; method: immunoSEQ multiplex PCR. V and J calls and clone size are copied from that table; D and trimming were computed from the DNA. The profile shows around 120,000 clones, about 90% of them singletons. This clonotype was sampled from an older woman with COVID-19, enrolled during active disease. Sequencing used peripheral blood.

The chain's CDR3 is CASSTGADTEAFF. The CDR3 region has the DNA TGTGCCAGCAGCACAGGGGCGGACACTGAAGCTTTCTTT. V is TRBV27 and J is TRBJ1-1, with 7 bases matching TRBD1. Germline assignment: CDR1 MNHEY and CDR2 SMNVEV (reference sequence). The CDR3 spans 13 residues. V lost 6 bases, J lost 3 bases, and 4 bases stayed unmatched.